Each of the 2 T cell receptor beta chains below was sequenced from the same sample in a study of shared T cell receptors in the human thymus. Sequenced by immunoSEQ multiplex PCR; TCRdb stores in-frame clones only, minus some. The table has hundreds of thousands of clones, 70% to 90% seen once. This sample was shared with a second study, whose subject was human thymus T cells.

The sequenced sample was thymocytes. The receptor set was obtained from a girl under three years old with a congenital heart defect.

The chain carries TRBV19 and TRBJ2-7; 8 positions agree with TRBD2. In germline, CDR1 is LNHDA, CDR2 SQIVND (reference sequence). After removal of 6 bases from V and 2 bases from J, the junction contained 6 bases not matched to a gene. CDR3 size: 14 residues. CDR3 region: CASRTSGGTYEQYF. The CDR3 DNA reads as TGTGCCAGTAGGACCAGCGGGGGAACCTACGAGCAGTACTTC.

The gene calls are TRBV4-1 and TRBJ1-5; perhaps TRBD1 as D (6 bases). Germline V lookup: CDR1 MGHRA, CDR2 YSYEKL. V was shortened by 0 bases and J by 3 bases, with 15 bases between the two germline ends. There are 17 residues in the CDR3. DNA for the CDR3: TGCGCCAGCAGCCAAGATTCGAACAGGGTAGCCAATCAGCCCCAGCATTTT. It encodes CASSQDSNRVANQPQHF.